This TCR beta chain was obtained from a study of HIV-infected patients and healthy controls. Reverse transcription used 500 to 550 ng RNA and constant-region primers for alpha and beta. Using multiplexing indices, alpha and beta chain libraries were generated apart by chain-specific third strand synthesis. TCRdb passed the 5' RACE reads through MiXCR, listing each CDR3 protein once. The data show 15,000 or so distinct CDR3 sequences, roughly a tenth seen once. The repertoire came from unfractionated whole blood and reflected all unsorted peripheral T cells. The germline V gene encodes CDR1 KGHDR and CDR2 SFDVKD. The CDR3 runs to 15 residues. After removal of 9 bases from V and 8 bases from J, the junction contained 10 bases not matched to a gene.

The sequenced material came from blood. The TCR was taken from an adult in good health. This chain joins TRBV24-1 and TRBJ2-1, with 12 nucleotides matching TRBD2. The CDR3, as DNA: TGTGCCACCTTCGGTCAGGGGACTAGCGGGTATGAGCAGTTCTTC. Translation: CATFGQGTSGYEQFF.